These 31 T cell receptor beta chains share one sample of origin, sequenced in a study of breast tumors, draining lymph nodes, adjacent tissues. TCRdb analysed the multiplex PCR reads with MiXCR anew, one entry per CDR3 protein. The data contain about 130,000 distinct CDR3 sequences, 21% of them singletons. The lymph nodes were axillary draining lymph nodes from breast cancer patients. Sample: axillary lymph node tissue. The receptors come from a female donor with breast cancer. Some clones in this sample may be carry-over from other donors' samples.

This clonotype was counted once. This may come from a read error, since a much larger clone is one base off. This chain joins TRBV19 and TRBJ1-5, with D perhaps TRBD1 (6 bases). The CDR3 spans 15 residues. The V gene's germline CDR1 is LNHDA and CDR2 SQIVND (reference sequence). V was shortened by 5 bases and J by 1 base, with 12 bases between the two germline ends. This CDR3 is CASSPITGSNQPQHF. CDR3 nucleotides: TGTGCCAGTAGTCCGATTACAGGGAGCAATCAGCCCCAGCATTTT.

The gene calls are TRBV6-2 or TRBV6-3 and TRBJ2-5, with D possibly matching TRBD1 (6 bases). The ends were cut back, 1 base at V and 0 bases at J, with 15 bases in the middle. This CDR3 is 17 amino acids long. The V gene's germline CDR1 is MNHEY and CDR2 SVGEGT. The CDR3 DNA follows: TGTGCCAGCAGTTACTATGGGACATACCGCTACCAAGAGACCCAGTACTTC. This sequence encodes CASSYYGTYRYQETQYF.

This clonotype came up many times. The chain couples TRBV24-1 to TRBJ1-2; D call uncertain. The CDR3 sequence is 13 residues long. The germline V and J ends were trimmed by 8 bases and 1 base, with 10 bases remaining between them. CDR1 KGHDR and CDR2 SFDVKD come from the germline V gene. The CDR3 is CATNSGDNYGYTF. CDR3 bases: TGTGCCACCAACTCGGGTGATAACTATGGCTACACCTTC.

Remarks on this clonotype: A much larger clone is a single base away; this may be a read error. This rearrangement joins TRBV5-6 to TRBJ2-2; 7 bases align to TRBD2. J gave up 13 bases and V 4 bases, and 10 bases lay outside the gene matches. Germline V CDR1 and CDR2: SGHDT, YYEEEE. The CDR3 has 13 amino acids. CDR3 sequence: CASSPVRGRGLFF. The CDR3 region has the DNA TGTGCCAGCAGCCCAGTCCGGGGGAGGGGGCTGTTTTTT.

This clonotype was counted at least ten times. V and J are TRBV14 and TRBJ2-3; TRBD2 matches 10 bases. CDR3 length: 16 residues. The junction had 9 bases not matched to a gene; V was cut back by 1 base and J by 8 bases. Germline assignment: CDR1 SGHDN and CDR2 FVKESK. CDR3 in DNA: TGTGCCAGCAGCCAAGCGGCTAGCGGGAGATTGGTTACGCAGTATTTT. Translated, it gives CASSQAASGRLVTQYF.

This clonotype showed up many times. CDR3 in amino acids: CASSDRGWGYTF. The CDR3 DNA sequence: TGTGCCAGCAGCGACAGGGGCTGGGGCTACACCTTC. The gene calls are TRBV28 and TRBJ1-2; 8 nucleotides line up with TRBD1. After removal of 6 bases from V and 8 bases from J, the junction contained 5 bases not matched to a gene. The germline V gene encodes CDR1 MDHEN and CDR2 SYDVKM. The CDR3 totals 12 residues.

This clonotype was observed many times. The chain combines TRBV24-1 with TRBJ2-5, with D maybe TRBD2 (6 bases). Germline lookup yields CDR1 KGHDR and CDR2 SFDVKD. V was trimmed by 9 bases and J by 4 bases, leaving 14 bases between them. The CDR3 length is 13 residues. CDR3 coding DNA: TGTGCCACCCCGGCGGGACCCCCAGAGACCCAGTACTTC. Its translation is CATPAGPPETQYF.

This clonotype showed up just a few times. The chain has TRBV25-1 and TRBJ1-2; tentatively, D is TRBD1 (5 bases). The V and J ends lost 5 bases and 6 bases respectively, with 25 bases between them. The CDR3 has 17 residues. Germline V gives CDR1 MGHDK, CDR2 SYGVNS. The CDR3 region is CASSPGPGTLDKDGYTF. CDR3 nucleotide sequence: TGTGCCAGCAGTCCCGGGCCTGGGACCCTGGATAAAGATGGCTACACCTTC.

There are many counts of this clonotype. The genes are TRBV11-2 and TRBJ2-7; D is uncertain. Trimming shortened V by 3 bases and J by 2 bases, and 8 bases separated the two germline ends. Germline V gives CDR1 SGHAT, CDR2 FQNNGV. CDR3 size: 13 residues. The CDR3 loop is CASSFASAYEQYF. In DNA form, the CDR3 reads TGTGCCAGCAGCTTCGCCTCCGCCTACGAGCAGTACTTC.

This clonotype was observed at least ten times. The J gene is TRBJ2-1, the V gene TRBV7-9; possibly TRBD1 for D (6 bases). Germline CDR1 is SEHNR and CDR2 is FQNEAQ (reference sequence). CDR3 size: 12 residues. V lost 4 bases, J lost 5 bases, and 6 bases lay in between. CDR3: CASSWDNNEQFF. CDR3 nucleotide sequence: TGTGCCAGCAGCTGGGACAACAATGAGCAGTTCTTC.

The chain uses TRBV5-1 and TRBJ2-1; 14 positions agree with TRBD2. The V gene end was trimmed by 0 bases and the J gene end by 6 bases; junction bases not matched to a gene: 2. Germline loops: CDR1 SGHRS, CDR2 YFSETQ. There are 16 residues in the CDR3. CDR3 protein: CASSLVGTSGSNEQFF. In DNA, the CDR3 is TGCGCCAGCAGCTTGGTTGGGACTAGCGGGAGCAATGAGCAGTTCTTC.

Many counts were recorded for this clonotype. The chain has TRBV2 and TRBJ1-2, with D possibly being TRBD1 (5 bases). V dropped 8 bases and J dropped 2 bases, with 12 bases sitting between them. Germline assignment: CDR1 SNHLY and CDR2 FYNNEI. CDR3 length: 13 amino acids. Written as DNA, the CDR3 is TGTGCCAGCCGTCCCGGGACGAACTATGGCTACACCTTC. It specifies CASRPGTNYGYTF.

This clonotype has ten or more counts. Here the CDR3 DNA reads TGTGCCAGCAGCCAAGATATGGGAGACGGCACAGATACGCAGTATTTT. The encoded protein is CASSQDMGDGTDTQYF. This chain links TRBV14 with TRBJ2-3; D may be TRBD2 (5 bases). Trimming shortened V by 0 bases and J by 1 base, and 11 bases separated the two germline ends. The CDR3 contains 16 residues. CDR1 is SGHDN and CDR2 is FVKESK in the germline V gene.

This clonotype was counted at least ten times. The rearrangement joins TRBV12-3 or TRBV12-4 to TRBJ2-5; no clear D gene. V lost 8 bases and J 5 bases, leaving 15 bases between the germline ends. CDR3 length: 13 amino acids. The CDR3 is CASSSSSVETQYF. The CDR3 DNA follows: TGTGCCAGCTCCTCCTCATCAGTGGAGACCCAGTACTTC.

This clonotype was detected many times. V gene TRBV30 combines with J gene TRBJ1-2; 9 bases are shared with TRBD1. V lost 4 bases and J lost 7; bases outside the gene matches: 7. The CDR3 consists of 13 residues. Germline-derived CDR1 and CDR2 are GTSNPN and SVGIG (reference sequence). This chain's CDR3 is CAWNPGQGFGYTF. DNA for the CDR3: TGTGCCTGGAACCCGGGACAGGGCTTTGGCTACACCTTC.

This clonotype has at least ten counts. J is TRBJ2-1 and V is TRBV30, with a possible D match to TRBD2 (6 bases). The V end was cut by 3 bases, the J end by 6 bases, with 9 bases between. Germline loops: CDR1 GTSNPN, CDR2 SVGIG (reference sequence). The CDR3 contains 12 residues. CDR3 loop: CAWSGSFNEQFF. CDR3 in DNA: TGTGCCTGGAGCGGGAGTTTCAATGAGCAGTTCTTC.

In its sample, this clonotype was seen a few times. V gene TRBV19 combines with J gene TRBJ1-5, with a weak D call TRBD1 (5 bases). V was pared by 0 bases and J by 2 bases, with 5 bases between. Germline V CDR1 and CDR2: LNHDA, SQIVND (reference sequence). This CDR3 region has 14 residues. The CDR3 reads CASSIEGGNQPQHF. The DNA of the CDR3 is TGTGCCAGTAGTATAGAAGGGGGCAATCAGCCCCAGCATTTT.

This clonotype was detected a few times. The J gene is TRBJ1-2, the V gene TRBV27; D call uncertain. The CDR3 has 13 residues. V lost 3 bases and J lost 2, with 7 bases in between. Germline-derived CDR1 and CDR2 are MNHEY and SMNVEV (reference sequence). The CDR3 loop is CASSLSLNYGYTF. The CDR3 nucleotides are TGTGCCAGCAGTTTGTCGCTGAACTATGGCTACACCTTC.

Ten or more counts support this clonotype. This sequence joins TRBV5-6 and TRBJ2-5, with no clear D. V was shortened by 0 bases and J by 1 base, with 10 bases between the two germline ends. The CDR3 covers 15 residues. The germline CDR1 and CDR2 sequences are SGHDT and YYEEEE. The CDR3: CASSLAGRPQETQYF. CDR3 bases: TGTGCCAGCAGCTTGGCCGGCAGGCCCCAAGAGACCCAGTACTTC.

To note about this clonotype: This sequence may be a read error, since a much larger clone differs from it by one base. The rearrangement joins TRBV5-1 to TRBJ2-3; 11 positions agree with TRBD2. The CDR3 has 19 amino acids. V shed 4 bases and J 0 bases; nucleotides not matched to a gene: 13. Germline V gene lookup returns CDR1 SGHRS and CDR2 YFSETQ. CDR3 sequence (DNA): TGCGCCAGCAGCCTGCCCCCCCCGGGACTAGCGGTTAGCACAGATACGCAGTATTTT. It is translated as CASSLPPPGLAVSTDTQYF. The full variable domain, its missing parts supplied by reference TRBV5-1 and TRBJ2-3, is KAGVTQTPRYLIKTRGQQVTLSCSPISGHRSVSWYQQTPGQGLQFLFEYFSETQRNKGNFPGRFSGRQFSNSRSEMNVSTLELGDSALYLCASSLPPPGLAVSTDTQYFGPGTRLTVL.

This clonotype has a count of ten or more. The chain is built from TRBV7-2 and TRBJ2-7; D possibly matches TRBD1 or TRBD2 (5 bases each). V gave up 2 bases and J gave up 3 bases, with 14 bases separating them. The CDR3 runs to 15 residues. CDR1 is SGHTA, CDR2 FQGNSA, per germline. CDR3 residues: CASSLFLGRSYEQYF. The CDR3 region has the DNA TGTGCCAGCAGCTTATTCTTGGGACGGAGCTACGAGCAGTACTTC.

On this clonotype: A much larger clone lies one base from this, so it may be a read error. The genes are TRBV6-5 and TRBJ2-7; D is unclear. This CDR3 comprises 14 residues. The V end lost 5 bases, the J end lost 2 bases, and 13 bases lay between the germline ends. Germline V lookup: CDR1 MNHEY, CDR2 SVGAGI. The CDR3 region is CASSVSTVAYEQYF. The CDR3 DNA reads TGTGCCAGCAGTGTTTCGACCGTAGCCTACGAGCAGTACTTC.

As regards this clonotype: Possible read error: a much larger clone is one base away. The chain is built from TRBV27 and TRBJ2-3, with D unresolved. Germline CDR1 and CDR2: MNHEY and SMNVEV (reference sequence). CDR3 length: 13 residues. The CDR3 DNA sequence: TGTGCCAGCAGTCCGCCGACGGAAAATACGCATTATTTT. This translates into CASSPPTENTHYF.

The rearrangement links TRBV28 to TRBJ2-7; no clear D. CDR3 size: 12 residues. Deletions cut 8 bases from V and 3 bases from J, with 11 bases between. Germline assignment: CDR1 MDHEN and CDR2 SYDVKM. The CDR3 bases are TGTGCCAGCGGTCAGGCGAACTACGAGCAGTACTTC. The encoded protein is CASGQANYEQYF.

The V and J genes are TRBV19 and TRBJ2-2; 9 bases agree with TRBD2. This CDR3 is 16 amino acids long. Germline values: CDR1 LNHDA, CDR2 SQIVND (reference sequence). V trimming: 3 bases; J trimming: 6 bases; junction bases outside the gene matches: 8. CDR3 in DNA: TGTGCCAGTAGTATGAGGCTAGCGGGACCGGCCGGGGAGCTGTTTTTT. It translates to CASSMRLAGPAGELFF. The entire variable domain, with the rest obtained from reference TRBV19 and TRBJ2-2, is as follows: DGGITQSPKYLFRKEGQNVTLSCEQNLNHDAMYWYRQDPGQGLRLIYYSQIVNDFQKGDIAEGYSVSREKKESFPLTVTSAQKNPTAFYLCASSMRLAGPAGELFFGEGSRLTVL.

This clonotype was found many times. As DNA, the CDR3 is TGTGCCAGCAGCTTAGGGCAGGGGAGAACCGGGGAGCTGTTTTTT. Protein product: CASSLGQGRTGELFF. V gene TRBV7-2 combines with J gene TRBJ2-2; perhaps TRBD1 as D (6 bases). CDR1 is SGHTA and CDR2 is FQGNSA in the germline V gene. The CDR3 has 15 amino acids. Trimming took 1 base from V and 5 from J, leaving 11 bases between them.

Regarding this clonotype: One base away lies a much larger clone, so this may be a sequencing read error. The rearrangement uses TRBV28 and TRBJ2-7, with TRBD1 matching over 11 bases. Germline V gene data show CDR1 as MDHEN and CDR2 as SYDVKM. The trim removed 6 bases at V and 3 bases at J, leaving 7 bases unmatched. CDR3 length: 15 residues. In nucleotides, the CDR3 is TGTGCCAGCAGACCCCCGGGACAGGGGGTCTACGAGCAGTACTTC. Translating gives CASRPPGQGVYEQYF.

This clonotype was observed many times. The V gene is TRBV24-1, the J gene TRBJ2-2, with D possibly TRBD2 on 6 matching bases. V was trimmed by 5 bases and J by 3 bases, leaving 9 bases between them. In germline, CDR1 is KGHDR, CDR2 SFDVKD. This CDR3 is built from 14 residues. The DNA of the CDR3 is TGTGCCACCAGTGCCCGGGAGTACACCGGGGAGCTGTTTTTT. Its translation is CATSAREYTGELFF.

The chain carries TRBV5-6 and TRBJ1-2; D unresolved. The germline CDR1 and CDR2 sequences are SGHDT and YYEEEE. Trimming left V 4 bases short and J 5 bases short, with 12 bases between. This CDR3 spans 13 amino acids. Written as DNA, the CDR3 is TGTGCCAGCAGCGACGCCCTAGGGTATGGCTACACCTTC. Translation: CASSDALGYGYTF. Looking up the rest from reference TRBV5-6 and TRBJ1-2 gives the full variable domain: DAGVTQSPTHLIKTRGQQVTLRCSPKSGHDTVSWYQQALGQGPQFIFQYYEEEERQRGNFPDRFSGHQFPNYSSELNVNALLLGDSALYLCASSDALGYGYTFGSGTRLTVV.

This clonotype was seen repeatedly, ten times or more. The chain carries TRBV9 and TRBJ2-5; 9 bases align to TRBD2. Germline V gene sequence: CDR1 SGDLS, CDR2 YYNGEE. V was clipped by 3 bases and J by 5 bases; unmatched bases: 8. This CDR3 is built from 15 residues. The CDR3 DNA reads TGTGCCAGCAGCGGTGGCGGGGGGGGGGAGGAGACCCAGTACTTC. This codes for CASSGGGGGEETQYF.

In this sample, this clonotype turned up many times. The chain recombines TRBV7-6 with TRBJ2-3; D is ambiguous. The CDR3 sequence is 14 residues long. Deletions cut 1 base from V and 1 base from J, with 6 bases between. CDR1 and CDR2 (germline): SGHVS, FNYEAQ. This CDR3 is CASSLGTRTDTQYF. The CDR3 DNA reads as TGTGCCAGCAGCTTAGGGACCCGCACAGATACGCAGTATTTT. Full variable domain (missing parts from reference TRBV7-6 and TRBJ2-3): GAGVSQSPRYKVTKRGQDVALRCDPISGHVSLYWYRQALGQGPEFLTYFNYEAQQDKSGLPNDRFSAERPEGSISTLTIQRTEQRDSAMYRCASSLGTRTDTQYFGPGTRLTVL.